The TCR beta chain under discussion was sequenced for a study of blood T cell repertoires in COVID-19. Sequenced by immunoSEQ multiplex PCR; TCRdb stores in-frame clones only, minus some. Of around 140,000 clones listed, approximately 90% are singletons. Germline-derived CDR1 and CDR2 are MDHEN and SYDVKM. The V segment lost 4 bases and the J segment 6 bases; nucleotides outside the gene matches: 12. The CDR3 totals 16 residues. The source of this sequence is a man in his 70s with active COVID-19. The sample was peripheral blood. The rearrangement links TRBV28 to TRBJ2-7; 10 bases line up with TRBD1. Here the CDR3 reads CASSSPGTGALGEQYF. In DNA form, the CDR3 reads TGTGCCAGCAGTTCCCCCGGGACAGGGGCCCTCGGCGAGCAGTACTTC.